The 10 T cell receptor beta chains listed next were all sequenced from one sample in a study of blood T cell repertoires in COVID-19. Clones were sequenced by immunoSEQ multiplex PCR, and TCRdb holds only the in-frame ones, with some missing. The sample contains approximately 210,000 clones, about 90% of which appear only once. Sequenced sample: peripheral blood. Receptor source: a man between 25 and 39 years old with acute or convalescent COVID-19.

CDR3 region: CASSRGLTDTQYF. CDR3 in DNA: TGTGCCAGCTCACGTGGACTCACAGATACGCAGTATTTT. V and J are TRBV18 and TRBJ2-3; maybe TRBD2 (5 bases). Deletions cut 4 bases from V and 2 bases from J, with 7 bases between. This CDR3 contains 13 residues. CDR1 KGHSH and CDR2 LQKENI come from the germline V gene.

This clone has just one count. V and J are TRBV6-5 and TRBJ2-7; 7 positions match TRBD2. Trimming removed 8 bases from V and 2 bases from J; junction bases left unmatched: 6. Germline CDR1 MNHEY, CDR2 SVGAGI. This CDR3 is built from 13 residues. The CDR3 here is CASSSGNAYEQYF. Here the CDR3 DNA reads TGTGCCAGCTCTAGCGGAAATGCCTACGAGCAGTACTTC.

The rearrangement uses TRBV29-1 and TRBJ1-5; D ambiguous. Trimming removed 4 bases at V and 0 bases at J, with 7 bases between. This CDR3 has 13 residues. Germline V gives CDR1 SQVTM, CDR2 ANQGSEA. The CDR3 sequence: CSVGGNSNQPQHF. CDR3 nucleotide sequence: TGCAGCGTTGGAGGGAATAGCAATCAGCCCCAGCATTTT.

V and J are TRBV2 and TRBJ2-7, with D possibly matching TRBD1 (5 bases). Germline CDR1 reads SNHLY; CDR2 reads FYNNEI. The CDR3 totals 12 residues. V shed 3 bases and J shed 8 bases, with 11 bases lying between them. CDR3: CASSDLGAQQYF. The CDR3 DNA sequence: TGTGCCAGCAGTGATTTAGGGGCTCAGCAGTACTTC.

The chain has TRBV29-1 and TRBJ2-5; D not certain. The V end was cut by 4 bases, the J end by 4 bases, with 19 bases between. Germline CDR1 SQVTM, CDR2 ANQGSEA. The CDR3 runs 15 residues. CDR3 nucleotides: TGCAGCGTTGGGCGGTCCTCTCCTTCCCCAGAGACCCAGTACTTC. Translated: CSVGRSSPSPETQYF.

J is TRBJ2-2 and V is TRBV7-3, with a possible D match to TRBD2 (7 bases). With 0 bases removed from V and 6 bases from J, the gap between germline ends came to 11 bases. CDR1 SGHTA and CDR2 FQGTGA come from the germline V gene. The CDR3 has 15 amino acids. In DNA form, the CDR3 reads TGTGCCAGCAGCTTAACGGCGGGGGCGGCCGGGGAGCTGTTTTTT. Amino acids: CASSLTAGAAGELFF.

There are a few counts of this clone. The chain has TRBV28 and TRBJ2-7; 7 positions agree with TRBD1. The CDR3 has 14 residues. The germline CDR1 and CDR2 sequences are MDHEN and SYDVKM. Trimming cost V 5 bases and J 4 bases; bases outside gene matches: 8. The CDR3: CASSRTGGVYEQYF. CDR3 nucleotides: TGTGCCAGCAGTCGGACAGGTGGGGTTTACGAGCAGTACTTC.

The CDR3 spells CASQRWQGDQPQHF. The CDR3 DNA reads TGTGCCAGCCAAAGGTGGCAGGGTGATCAGCCCCAGCATTTT. This chain joins TRBV19 and TRBJ1-5, with D possibly being TRBD1 (5 bases). Germline V gene sequence: CDR1 LNHDA, CDR2 SQIVND (reference sequence). CDR3 length: 14 amino acids. V gave up 9 bases and J gave up 5 bases, with 17 bases separating them.

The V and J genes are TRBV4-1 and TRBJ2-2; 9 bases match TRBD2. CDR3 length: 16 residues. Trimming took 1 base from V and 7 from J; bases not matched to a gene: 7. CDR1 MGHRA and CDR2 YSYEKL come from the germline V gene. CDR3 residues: CASSQVRRGGRGELFF. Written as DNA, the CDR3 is TGCGCCAGCAGCCAAGTAAGGCGGGGGGGCCGCGGGGAGCTGTTTTTT.

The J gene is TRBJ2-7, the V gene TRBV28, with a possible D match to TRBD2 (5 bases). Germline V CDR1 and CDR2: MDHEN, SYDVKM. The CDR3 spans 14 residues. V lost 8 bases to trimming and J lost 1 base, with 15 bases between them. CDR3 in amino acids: CASPRGRCSYEQYF. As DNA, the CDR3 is TGTGCCAGCCCGAGAGGGAGATGTTCCTACGAGCAGTACTTC.